Sequencing of this T cell receptor beta chain was carried out in a study of T cell responses to AZD1222 COVID-19 vaccine. The study's findings and limits: Among those given AZD1222, only five or six were seropositive at baseline. Donors were largely white British and mainly female; clonal diversity was possibly underestimated. Spike was spanned by vaccine-associated CD4 TCRs, which were dominant at 160-218 and 743-854.

Pooling covered second doses at about 4 or about 12 weeks. The germline V gene has CDR1 PRHDT and CDR2 FYEKMQ (reference sequence). This CDR3 region has 14 residues. Trimming removed 5 bases from V and 6 bases from J, with 13 bases in between. As for this clone: Its target is not known.

TCRdb keeps only in-frame clones here, not all; method: immunoSEQ multiplex PCR. The table has 140,000 or so clones, 88% seen once. This material consisted of peripheral blood, taken 28 days after the second AZD1222 dose. This receptor was identified in an adult who received the AZD1222 COVID-19 vaccine. The chain employs TRBV13 and TRBJ2-2, with D perhaps TRBD1 (6 bases). CDR3 sequence: CASSPGHGSGELFF. CDR3 DNA: TGTGCCAGCAGCCCGGGACATGGCTCCGGGGAGCTGTTTTTT. Using reference TRBV13 and TRBJ2-2 for the parts outside the CDR3, the full variable domain is AAGVIQSPRHLIKEKRETATLKCYPIPRHDTVYWYQQGPGQDPQFLISFYEKMQSDKGSIPDRFSAQQFSDYHSELNMSSLELGDSALYFCASSPGHGSGELFFGEGSRLTVL.